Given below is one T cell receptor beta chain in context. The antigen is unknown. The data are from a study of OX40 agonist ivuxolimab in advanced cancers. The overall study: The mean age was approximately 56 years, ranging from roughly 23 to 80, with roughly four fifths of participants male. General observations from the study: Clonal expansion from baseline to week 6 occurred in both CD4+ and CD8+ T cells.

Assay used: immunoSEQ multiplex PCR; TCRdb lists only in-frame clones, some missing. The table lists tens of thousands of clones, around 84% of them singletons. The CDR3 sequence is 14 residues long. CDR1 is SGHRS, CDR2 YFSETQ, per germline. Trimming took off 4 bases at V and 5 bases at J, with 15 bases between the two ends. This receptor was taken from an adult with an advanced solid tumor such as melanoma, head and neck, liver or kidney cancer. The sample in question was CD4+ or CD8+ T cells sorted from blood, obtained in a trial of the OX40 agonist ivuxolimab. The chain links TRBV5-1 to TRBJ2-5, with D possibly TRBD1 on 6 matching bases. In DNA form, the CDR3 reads TGCGCCAGCAGCAAAGACAGGCCGCGGGAGACCCAGTACTTC. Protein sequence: CASSKDRPRETQYF.